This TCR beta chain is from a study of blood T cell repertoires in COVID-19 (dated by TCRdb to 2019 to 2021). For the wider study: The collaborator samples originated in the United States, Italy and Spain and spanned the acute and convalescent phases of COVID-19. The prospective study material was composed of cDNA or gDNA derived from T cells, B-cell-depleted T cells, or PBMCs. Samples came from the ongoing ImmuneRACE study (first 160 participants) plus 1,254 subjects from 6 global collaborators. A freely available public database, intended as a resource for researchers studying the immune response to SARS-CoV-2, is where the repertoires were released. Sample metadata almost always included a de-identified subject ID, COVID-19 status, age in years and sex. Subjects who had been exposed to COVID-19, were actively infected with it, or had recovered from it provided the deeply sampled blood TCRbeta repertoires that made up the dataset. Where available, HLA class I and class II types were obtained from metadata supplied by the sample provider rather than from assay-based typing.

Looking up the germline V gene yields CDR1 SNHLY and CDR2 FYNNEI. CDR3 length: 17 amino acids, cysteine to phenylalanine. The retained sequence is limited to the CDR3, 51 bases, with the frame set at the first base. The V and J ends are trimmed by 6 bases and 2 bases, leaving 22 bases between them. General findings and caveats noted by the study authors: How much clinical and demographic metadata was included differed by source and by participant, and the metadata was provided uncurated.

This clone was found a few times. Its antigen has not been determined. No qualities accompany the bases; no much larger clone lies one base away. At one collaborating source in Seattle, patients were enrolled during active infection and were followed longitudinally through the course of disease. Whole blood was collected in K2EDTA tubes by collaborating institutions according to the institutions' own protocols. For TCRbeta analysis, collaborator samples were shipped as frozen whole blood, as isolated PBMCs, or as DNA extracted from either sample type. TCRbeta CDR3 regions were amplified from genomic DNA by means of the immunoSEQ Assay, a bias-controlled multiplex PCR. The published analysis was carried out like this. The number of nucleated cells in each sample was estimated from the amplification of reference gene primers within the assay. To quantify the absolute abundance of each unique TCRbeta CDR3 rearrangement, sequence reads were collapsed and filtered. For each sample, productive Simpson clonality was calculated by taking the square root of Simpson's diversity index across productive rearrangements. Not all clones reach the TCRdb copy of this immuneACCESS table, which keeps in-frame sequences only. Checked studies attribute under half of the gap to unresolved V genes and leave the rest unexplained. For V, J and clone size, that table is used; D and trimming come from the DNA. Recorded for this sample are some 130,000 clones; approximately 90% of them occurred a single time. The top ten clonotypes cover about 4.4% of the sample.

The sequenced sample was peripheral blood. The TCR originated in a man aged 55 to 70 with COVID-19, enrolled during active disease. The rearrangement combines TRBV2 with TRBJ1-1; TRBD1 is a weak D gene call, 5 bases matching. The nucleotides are TGTGCCAGCAGCGTCAGGGCCGGTGTTCACAGTAACACTGAAGCTTTCTTT. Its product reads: CASSVRAGVHSNTEAFF.